This TCR beta chain was recorded in a study of T cells in Graves' hyperthyroidism and ophthalmopathy. Findings and caveats of the study: Blood samples included most of the expanded thyroid clonotypes exceeding 0.001. Progression to ophthalmopathy was predicted a median of roughly 6.6 months early. Separating ophthalmopathy from stable hyperthyroidism was achieved by a 13 V-J model.

Thyroid ultrasound, orbital computed tomography, clinical symptoms, and serum thyroxine and TRAb underpinned diagnoses. Comment on this clonotype: No antigen is known for it. One end of the junction fails to match germline, which may point to a read error.

TCR beta CDR3 regions were amplified from RNA. The HTBI primer set drove a first-round RT-PCR of the TCR CDR3. Using its own MiXCR run on the multiplex PCR reads, TCRdb lists one record per CDR3 protein. The table records roughly 500,000 distinct CDR3 sequences, roughly 45% of them present only once. Germline assignment: CDR1 SEHNR and CDR2 FQNEAQ (reference sequence). CDR3 length equals 9 residues. This clonotype originated in an adult woman with Graves' disease, either hyperthyroidism or ophthalmopathy (not recorded which). The chain has TRBV7-9 and TRBJ2-1; unclear D gene. Sequenced: peripheral blood or thyroid tissue (not recorded which). The CDR3 region has the DNA TGTGCCAGCAGCTCCCCTACCGGATTC. Translated: CASSSPTGF.